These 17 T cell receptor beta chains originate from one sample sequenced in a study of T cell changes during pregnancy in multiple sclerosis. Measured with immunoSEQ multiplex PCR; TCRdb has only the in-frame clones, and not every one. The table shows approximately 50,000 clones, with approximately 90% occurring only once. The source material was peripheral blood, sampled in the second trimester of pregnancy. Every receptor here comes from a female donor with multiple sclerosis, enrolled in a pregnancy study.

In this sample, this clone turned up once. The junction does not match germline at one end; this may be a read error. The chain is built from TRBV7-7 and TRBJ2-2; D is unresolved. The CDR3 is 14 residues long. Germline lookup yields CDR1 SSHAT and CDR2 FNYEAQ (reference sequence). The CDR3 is CASSLRSHTGELFF. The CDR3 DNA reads TGTGCTAGCAGCTTACGTTCCCACACCGGGGAGCTGTTTTTT.

CDR3 coding DNA: TGCGCCAGCACCCTCGACCCACTAAACTATGGCTACACCTTC. Its protein product is CASTLDPLNYGYTF. This chain joins TRBV5-1 and TRBJ1-2; D not resolved. This CDR3 has 14 amino acids. The V end was cut by 6 bases, the J end by 2 bases, with 14 bases between. Germline V CDR1 and CDR2: SGHRS, YFSETQ.

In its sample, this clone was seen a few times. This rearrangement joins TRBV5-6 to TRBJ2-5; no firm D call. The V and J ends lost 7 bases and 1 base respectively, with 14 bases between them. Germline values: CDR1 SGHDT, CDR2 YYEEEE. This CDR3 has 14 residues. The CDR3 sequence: CASGSWRPQETQYF. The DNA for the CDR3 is TGTGCCAGCGGGTCTTGGCGGCCCCAAGAGACCCAGTACTTC. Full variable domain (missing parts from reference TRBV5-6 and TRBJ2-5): DAGVTQSPTHLIKTRGQQVTLRCSPKSGHDTVSWYQQALGQGPQFIFQYYEEEERQRGNFPDRFSGHQFPNYSSELNVNALLLGDSALYLCASGSWRPQETQYFGPGTRLLVL.

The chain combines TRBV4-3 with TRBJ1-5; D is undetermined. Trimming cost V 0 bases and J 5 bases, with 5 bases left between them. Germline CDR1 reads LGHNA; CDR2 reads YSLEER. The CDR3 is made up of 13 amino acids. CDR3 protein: CASSQDGDQPQHF. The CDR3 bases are TGCGCCAGCAGCCAAGATGGAGATCAGCCCCAGCATTTT.

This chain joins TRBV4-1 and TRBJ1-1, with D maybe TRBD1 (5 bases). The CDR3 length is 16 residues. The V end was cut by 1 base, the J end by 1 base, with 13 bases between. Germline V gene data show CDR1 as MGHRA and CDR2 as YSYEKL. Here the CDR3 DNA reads TGCGCCAGCAGCCAAGCAATCATCAGGGAGAACACTGAAGCTTTCTTT. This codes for CASSQAIIRENTEAFF.

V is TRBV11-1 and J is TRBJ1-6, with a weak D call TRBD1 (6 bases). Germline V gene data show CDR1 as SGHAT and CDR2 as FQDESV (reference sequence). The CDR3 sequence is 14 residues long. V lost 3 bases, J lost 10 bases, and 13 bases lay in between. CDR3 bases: TGTGCCAGCAGCTTCGCAGGGGCAGAGTCACCCCTCCACTTT. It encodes CASSFAGAESPLHF. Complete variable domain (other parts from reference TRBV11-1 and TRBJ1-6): EAEVAQSPRYKITEKSQAVAFWCDPISGHATLYWYRQILGQGPELLVQFQDESVVDDSQLPKDRFSAERLKGVDSTLKIQPAELGDSAMYLCASSFAGAESPLHFGNGTRLTVT.

The CDR3 DNA sequence: TGTGCCAGCAGTGTCAGGCCAGTGGACAATGAGCAGTTCTTC. It is translated as CASSVRPVDNEQFF. The chain employs TRBV6-1 and TRBJ2-1; D gene unclear. This CDR3 has 14 amino acids. Germline V gene data show CDR1 as MNHNS and CDR2 as SASEGT. V was clipped by 4 bases and J by 5 bases, with 12 bases between them.

The CDR3 DNA reads TGCGCCAGCAGCCCGGGGCCTGGGAGGGAGCAGTACTTC. Protein product: CASSPGPGREQYF. This chain uses TRBV5-1 with TRBJ2-7, with a weak D call TRBD2 (6 bases). CDR1 SGHRS and CDR2 YFSETQ come from the germline V gene. CDR3 size: 13 residues. The V end lost 4 bases, the J end lost 7 bases, and 15 bases lay between the germline ends.

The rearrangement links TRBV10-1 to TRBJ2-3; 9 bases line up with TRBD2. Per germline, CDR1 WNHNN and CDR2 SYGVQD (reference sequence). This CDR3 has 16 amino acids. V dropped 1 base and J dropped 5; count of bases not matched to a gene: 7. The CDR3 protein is CASSELAGGPRDTQYF. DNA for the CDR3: TGCGCCAGCAGTGAGTTGGCGGGGGGGCCGCGAGATACGCAGTATTTT.

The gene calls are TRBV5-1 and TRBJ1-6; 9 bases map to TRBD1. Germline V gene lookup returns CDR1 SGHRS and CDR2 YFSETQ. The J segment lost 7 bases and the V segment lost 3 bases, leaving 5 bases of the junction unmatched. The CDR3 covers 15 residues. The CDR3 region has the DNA TGCGCCAGCAGCTCCATGGGACAGGGAAATTCACCCCTCCACTTT. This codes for CASSSMGQGNSPLHF.

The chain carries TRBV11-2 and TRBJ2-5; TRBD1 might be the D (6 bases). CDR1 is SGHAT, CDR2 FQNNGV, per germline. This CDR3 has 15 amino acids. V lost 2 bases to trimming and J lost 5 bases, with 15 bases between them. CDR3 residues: CASSLSPDRMETQYF. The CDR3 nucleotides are TGTGCCAGCAGCTTATCTCCCGACAGGATGGAGACCCAGTACTTC.

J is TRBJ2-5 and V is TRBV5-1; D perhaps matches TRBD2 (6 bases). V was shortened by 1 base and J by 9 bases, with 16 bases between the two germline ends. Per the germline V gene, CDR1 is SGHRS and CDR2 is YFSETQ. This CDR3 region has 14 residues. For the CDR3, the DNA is TGCGCCAGCAGCTTGTCGCAGGGCGGGGACGCCCAGTACTTC. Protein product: CASSLSQGGDAQYF.

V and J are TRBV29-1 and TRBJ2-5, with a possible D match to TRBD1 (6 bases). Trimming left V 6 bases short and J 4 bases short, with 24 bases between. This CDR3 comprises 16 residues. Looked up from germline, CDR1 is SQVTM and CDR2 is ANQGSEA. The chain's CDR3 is CSVAQGMVDLGETQYF. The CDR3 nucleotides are TGCAGCGTCGCCCAGGGGATGGTAGATTTGGGAGAGACCCAGTACTTC.

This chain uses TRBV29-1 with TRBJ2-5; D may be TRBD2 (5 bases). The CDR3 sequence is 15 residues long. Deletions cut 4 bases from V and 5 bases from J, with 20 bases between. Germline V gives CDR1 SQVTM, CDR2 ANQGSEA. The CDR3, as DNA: TGCAGCGTTGCCCGCTGGCCCCCGAGGGCGGAGACCCAGTACTTC. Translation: CSVARWPPRAETQYF.

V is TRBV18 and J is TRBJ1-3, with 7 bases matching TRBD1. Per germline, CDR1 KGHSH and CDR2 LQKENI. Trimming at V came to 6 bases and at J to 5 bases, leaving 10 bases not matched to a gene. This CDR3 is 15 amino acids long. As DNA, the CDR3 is TGTGCCAGCTCGCCTATGACAGGGAATAGAAACACCATATATTTT. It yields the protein CASSPMTGNRNTIYF.

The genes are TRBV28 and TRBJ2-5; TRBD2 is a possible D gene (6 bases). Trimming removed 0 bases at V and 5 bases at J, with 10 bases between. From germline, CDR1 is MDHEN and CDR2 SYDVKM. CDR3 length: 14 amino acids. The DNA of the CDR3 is TGTGCCAGCAGTTTATGGGGGGGTGCCGAGACCCAGTACTTC. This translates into CASSLWGGAETQYF.

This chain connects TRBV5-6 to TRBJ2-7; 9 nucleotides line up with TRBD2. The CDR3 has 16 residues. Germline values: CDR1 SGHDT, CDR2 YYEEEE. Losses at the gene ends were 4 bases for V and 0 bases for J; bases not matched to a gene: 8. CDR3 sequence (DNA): TGTGCCAGCAGCCCGGGACTAGCCCAGAGCTCCTACGAGCAGTACTTC. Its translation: CASSPGLAQSSYEQYF. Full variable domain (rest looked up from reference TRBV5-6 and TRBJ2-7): DAGVTQSPTHLIKTRGQQVTLRCSPKSGHDTVSWYQQALGQGPQFIFQYYEEEERQRGNFPDRFSGHQFPNYSSELNVNALLLGDSALYLCASSPGLAQSSYEQYFGPGTRLTVT.